This T cell receptor beta chain emerged from a study of T cell responses to AZD1222 COVID-19 vaccine. Worth noting for this clone: Its cognate antigen is unknown.

CDR3 length: 14 amino acids. In germline, CDR1 is SSHAT, CDR2 FNYEAQ (reference sequence). V dropped 5 bases and J dropped 7; count of bases not matched to a gene: 7. Pooling of second doses given at about 4 or about 12 weeks was done. Notes on the study in general: Seropositivity was recorded at baseline in only 6 or 7 AZD1222 recipients. Receipt of two AZD1222 doses was followed by a rise in Spike-specific TCR breadth and depth.

Sequencing was performed with immunoSEQ multiplex PCR; in TCRdb, only in-frame clones are kept and a portion is missing. The sample contains approximately 140,000 clones, around nine tenths of which appear only once. Here the sequenced sample was peripheral blood, taken 28 days after the second AZD1222 dose. This receptor was identified in an adult who received the AZD1222 COVID-19 vaccine. The V call is TRBV7-7, the J call TRBJ2-1, with TRBD2 identical over 8 bases. The CDR3, as DNA: TGTGCCAGCAGCATTGGGACTAGTCTGAATGAGCAGTTCTTC. As protein: CASSIGTSLNEQFF.